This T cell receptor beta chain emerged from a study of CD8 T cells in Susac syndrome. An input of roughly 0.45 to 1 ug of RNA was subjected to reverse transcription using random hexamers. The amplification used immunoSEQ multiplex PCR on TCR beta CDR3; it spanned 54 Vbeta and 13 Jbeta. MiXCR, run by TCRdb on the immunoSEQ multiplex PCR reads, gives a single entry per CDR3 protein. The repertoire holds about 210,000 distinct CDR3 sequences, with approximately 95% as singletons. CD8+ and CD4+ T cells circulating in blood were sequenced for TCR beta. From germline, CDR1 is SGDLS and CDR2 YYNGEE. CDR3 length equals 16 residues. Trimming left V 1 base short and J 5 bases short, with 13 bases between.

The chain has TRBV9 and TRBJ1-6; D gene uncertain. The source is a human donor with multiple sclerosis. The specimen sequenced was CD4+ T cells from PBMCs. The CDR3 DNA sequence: TGTGCCAGCAGCGTAAGTTGGACTACCGATAATTCACCCCTCCACTTT. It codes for CASSVSWTTDNSPLHF.